A selection of T cell receptor beta chains follows, all from one sample in a study of persistence of HIV-infected CD4 T cells. These receptors are not linked to any known antigen. Method: immunoSEQ multiplex PCR; TCRdb's copy keeps in-frame clones and lacks some. Altogether roughly 17,000 clones are present, approximately 65% being singletons, with the ten largest covering approximately 9.2%. The source material was CD4+ T cells sorted from PBMCs after roughly 19-hour stimulation, sampled from a patient who received antiretroviral therapy. The receptor source for this set is an adult woman with HIV who was CMV-seropositive. CDR3s include the opening cysteine and the closing phenylalanine or tryptophan. The D gene is left open where the match is weak. A row's size may be missing; if present it is once, few, many or a size class.

d_call	j_call	clone_size	v_call	cdr3_nt	cdr3_aa
.	TRBJ1-3	.	TRBV19	TGTGCCAGTAGTATTTCCCGGGACTTAAGCTCTGGAAACACCATATATTTT	CASSISRDLSSGNTIYF
.	TRBJ2-6	once	TRBV30	TGTGCCTGGAGTCCCCGGGACACCTTTTTCTCTGGGGCCAACGTCCTGACTTTC	CAWSPRDTFFSGANVLTF
TRBD2	TRBJ2-1	.	TRBV18	TGTGCCAGCTCACCTTTGTCTCGGCTAGCGGGGGGTAATGAGCAGTTCTTC	CASSPLSRLAGGNEQFF
.	TRBJ1-5	.	TRBV12-3/TRBV12-4	TGTGCCAGCAGAGGGGAGAGCAATCAGCCCCAGCATTTT	CASRGESNQPQHF
.	TRBJ1-2	few	TRBV6-6	TGTGCCAGCAGTTACTCGCGGGGGGAAGCGGGCTACACCTTC	CASSYSRGEAGYTF
TRBD1	TRBJ2-2	medium-sized	TRBV7-9	TGTGCCAGCAGCTTGGGACAGATTCAGGGGGAGCTGTTTTTT	CASSLGQIQGELFF
TRBD2	TRBJ2-5	few	TRBV2	TGTGCCAGCCGGACTAGCGGGGGGGCATTTCAGGAGACCCAGTACTTC	CASRTSGGAFQETQYF
.	TRBJ1-2	.	TRBV11-2	TGTGCCAGCAGCTTAGCAGGTGGAGGGATGGGCTATGGCTACACCTTC	CASSLAGGGMGYGYTF
.	TRBJ1-5	few	TRBV7-8	TGTGCCAGCAGCTTCCGGGGAGGGGGCAATCAGCCCCAGCATTTT	CASSFRGGGNQPQHF
TRBD1	TRBJ2-3	.	TRBV19	TGTGCCAGTATGAGGACAGGGGGCACAGATACGCAGTATTTT	CASMRTGGTDTQYF
.	TRBJ1-3	.	TRBV6-5	TGTGCCAGCAGCCCGGGGGGGCCAGGAAACACCATATATTTT	CASSPGGPGNTIYF
.	TRBJ1-5	.	TRBV2	TGTGCCAGCAGAGGGACGGGATCCCCCACGGAGATGAGCAATCAGCCCCAGCATTTT	CASRGTGSPTEMSNQPQHF
TRBD1	TRBJ2-6	once	TRBV2	TGTGCCAGCAGTGAGGAGACAGGGAGATCCGGGGCCAACGTCCTGACTTTC	CASSEETGRSGANVLTF
.	TRBJ2-7	.	TRBV30	TGTGCCTGGAGTGAAACCCCCTACGAGCAGTACTTC	CAWSETPYEQYF
TRBD2	TRBJ2-1	.	TRBV11-2	TGTGCCAGCAGCTTTTCTCGGTTTAGCGGGGGGGCCGAGCAGTTCTTC	CASSFSRFSGGAEQFF
TRBD2	TRBJ2-5	.	TRBV2	TGTGCCAGCAGCCAGACTAGCGGGGACGAGACCCAGTACTTC	CASSQTSGDETQYF
TRBD1	TRBJ1-2	.	TRBV5-4	TGTGCCAGCAGCCAACCTGGACAGGGGATAGGATACTATGGCTACACCTTC	CASSQPGQGIGYYGYTF
.	TRBJ1-2	few	TRBV12-3/TRBV12-4	TGTGCCAGCACGTCACGGAACTATGGCTACACCTTC	CASTSRNYGYTF
.	TRBJ2-5	.	TRBV7-2	TGTGCCAGCAGCTTAGACCTCAGGAAAACCCAGTACTTC	CASSLDLRKTQYF
TRBD1	TRBJ1-2	.	TRBV11-3	TGTGCCAGCAGCTTGGGGACAGGGAAGTCGAACTATGGCTACACCTTC	CASSLGTGKSNYGYTF
TRBD2	TRBJ2-2	.	TRBV28	TGTGCCAGCAGTTTAGGGACTAGCTTGAGCACCGGGGAGCTGTTTTTT	CASSLGTSLSTGELFF
.	TRBJ2-5	.	TRBV7-9	TGTGCCAGCAGCTTAGTAGGAGAGACCCAGTACTTC	CASSLVGETQYF
.	TRBJ1-3	few	TRBV27	TGTGCCAGCAGACAGGGAGGCTCTGGAAACACCATATATTTT	CASRQGGSGNTIYF
.	TRBJ1-2	medium-sized	TRBV5-4	TGTGCCAGCAGCTTTGAGGGGATTGGCTATGGCTACACCTTC	CASSFEGIGYGYTF
.	TRBJ1-5	once	TRBV28	TGTGCCAGCAGTTCTTCTCGGGACAATCCTAATCAGCCCCAGCATTTT	CASSSSRDNPNQPQHF
TRBD2	TRBJ2-2	.	TRBV19	TGTGCCAGTAGTAGACCCGGACTAGCGATGAACACCGGGGAGCTGTTTTTT	CASSRPGLAMNTGELFF
.	TRBJ1-2	.	TRBV4-2	TGTGCCAGCAGCCCCCCGGGCACGCAAAACTATGGCTACACCTTC	CASSPPGTQNYGYTF
.	TRBJ1-1	.	TRBV6-6	TGTGCCAGCAGTTACCCTGCGGGGCACACTGAAGCTTTCTTT	CASSYPAGHTEAFF